The rows below give T cell receptor beta chains drawn from one sample of a study of CD8 T cells in Susac syndrome. TCRdb reprocessed the immunoSEQ multiplex PCR reads via MiXCR and lists one record per CDR3 protein. The sample includes 150,000 to 180,000 distinct CDR3 sequences, roughly 95% of them seen just once. Sequencing used CD8+ T cells from PBMCs. The receptors were sampled from a human donor with multiple sclerosis. The CDR3 runs from the conserved cysteine through the conserved F or W. A D gene is named only where the DNA matches it firmly. A row's size may be missing; if present it is once, few, many or a size class.

abundance	j_gene	d_gene	len	v_gene	CDR3nt	CDR3aa
-	TRBJ1-2	TRBD1	16	TRBV5-1	TGCGCCAGCAGCTCGGGACAGGGGGCCATAGGCTATGGCTACACCTTC	CASSSGQGAIGYGYTF
-	TRBJ1-4	TRBD1	14	TRBV7-9	TGTGCCAGCAGCACTGGACAGGGGCGGGAAAAACTGTTTTTT	CASSTGQGREKLFF
-	TRBJ1-2	TRBD1	14	TRBV18	TGTGCCAGCTCACCCTGGGACAGGGGTTATGGCTACACCTTC	CASSPWDRGYGYTF
-	TRBJ1-1	-	14	TRBV12-3/TRBV12-4	TGTGCCAGCACCCCTACTTACATGAACACTGAAGCTTTCTTT	CASTPTYMNTEAFF
-	TRBJ1-1	-	14	TRBV9	TGTGCCAGCAGCGTAGTCGAGGGGGAGGGTGAAGCTTTCTTT	CASSVVEGEGEAFF
-	TRBJ2-1	TRBD1	17	TRBV9	TGTGCCAGCAGCGTCACAGGGGGCTCCCCCTCCTACAATGAGCAGTTCTTC	CASSVTGGSPSYNEQFF
-	TRBJ2-7	-	13	TRBV2	TGTGCCATCGGGACACCAGACACCTACGAGCAGTACTTC	CAIGTPDTYEQYF
-	TRBJ2-5	-	11	TRBV15	TGTGCCACTGGGGGTCCCGAGACCCAGTACTTC	CATGGPETQYF
-	TRBJ1-5	-	15	TRBV30	TGTGCCTGGAGTGCCGGCACTAGAAGCAATCAGCCCCAGCATTTT	CAWSAGTRSNQPQHF
-	TRBJ2-7	TRBD2	12	TRBV30	TGTGCCTGGGGCGGGAGCTCCTACGAGCAGTACTTC	CAWGGSSYEQYF
-	TRBJ2-1	-	13	TRBV7-8	TGTGCCAGCAGCCCTACATCTAGCAGTGAGCAGTTCTTC	CASSPTSSSEQFF
-	TRBJ1-2	TRBD1	15	TRBV3-1	TGTGCCAGCAGCCAAGACGACAGGGGGCAGGGTGGCTACACCTTC	CASSQDDRGQGGYTF
-	TRBJ2-3	TRBD1	16	TRBV13	TGTGCCAGCAGCTCTCTGGGGACAGGGAAGACAGATACGCAGTATTTT	CASSSLGTGKTDTQYF
once	TRBJ1-6	-	13	TRBV7-2	TGTGCCAGCAGTGCTCACCTCAGGGGACCCCTCCACTTT	CASSAHLRGPLHF
-	TRBJ2-1	TRBD2	15	TRBV20-1	TGCAGTGCTCCGGGCCCGGGGGGGCAATACAATGAGCAGTTCTTC	CSAPGPGGQYNEQFF
-	TRBJ2-3	TRBD2	16	TRBV3-1	TGTGCCAGCAGCCCGGATAGCGGGGCCCTCAGAGATACGCAGTATTTT	CASSPDSGALRDTQYF
-	TRBJ1-1	-	14	TRBV13	TGTGCCAGCAGCGAAGGGGCAAAGAACACTGAAGCTTTCTTT	CASSEGAKNTEAFF
-	TRBJ2-7	-	16	TRBV27	TGTGCCAGCAAACCCCAAAGTGGCCCCGAATTACACGAGCAGTACTTC	CASKPQSGPELHEQYF